Listed below are T cell receptor beta chains from one sample, sequenced in a study of blood T cell repertoires in COVID-19. Method: immunoSEQ multiplex PCR; TCRdb's copy keeps in-frame clones and lacks some. The table includes some 220,000 clones, 85% detected once. Sequenced sample: peripheral blood. The receptor set was obtained from a man in his forties or fifties who had recovered from COVID-19. Both conserved end residues are trimmed from each CDR3.

CDR3 protein,J gene,V gene
ASSPGGGVTYEQY,TRBJ2-7,TRBV5-1
ASSPLIVNEQF,TRBJ2-1,TRBV4-1
ASRPFRDSFLSNYGYT,TRBJ1-2,TRBV5-6
ASSAGGTNEKLF,TRBJ1-4,TRBV6-5
ASSKLNAQY,TRBJ2-3,TRBV2
ASSYSKGRGELF,TRBJ2-2,TRBV6-5
ASSSQGNQPQH,TRBJ1-5,TRBV7-2
ATSIGQGAYNEQF,TRBJ2-1,TRBV24-1
ASSQGLAQTDTQY,TRBJ2-3,TRBV11-3
ASRVGGAPVNYGYT,TRBJ1-2,TRBV28
ASSGDRGGYT,TRBJ1-2,TRBV12-3/TRBV12-4
SASRREGPYNEQF,TRBJ2-1,TRBV20-1
SVVLYTSSYNEQF,TRBJ2-1,TRBV29-1
ASSQAVGTGTNEQF,TRBJ2-1,TRBV4-1
ARTSGVHGELF,TRBJ2-2,TRBV7-9
ASSHRGQGVHEQY,TRBJ2-7,TRBV3-1/TRBV3-2
ASSQEFATGAQPQH,TRBJ1-5,TRBV4-1
ASSYLGHQPSETQY,TRBJ2-5,TRBV6-7
ASKTGTNTEAF,TRBJ1-1,TRBV2
ASSYLTGRAYNEQF,TRBJ2-1,TRBV5-6
ASIRGGTNYGYT,TRBJ1-2,TRBV28
AWSVGSGNTIY,TRBJ1-3,TRBV30
AWSGGLAGGGAGELF,TRBJ2-2,TRBV30
ASSSGTGDDYEQY,TRBJ2-7,TRBV27
ASSYSSGGNQPQH,TRBJ1-5,TRBV6-2/TRBV6-3
ASRPEPGNQPQH,TRBJ1-5,TRBV5-1
ASSGRQGGANQPQH,TRBJ1-5,TRBV6-1
ASSPPGYTEAF,TRBJ1-1,TRBV12-3/TRBV12-4
ASSSRVNEKLF,TRBJ1-4,TRBV5-6
ASGLTSSGELF,TRBJ2-2,TRBV9
ASRRFAAVSSYNEQF,TRBJ2-1,TRBV7-2
ASIGRGTYNEQF,TRBJ2-1,TRBV28